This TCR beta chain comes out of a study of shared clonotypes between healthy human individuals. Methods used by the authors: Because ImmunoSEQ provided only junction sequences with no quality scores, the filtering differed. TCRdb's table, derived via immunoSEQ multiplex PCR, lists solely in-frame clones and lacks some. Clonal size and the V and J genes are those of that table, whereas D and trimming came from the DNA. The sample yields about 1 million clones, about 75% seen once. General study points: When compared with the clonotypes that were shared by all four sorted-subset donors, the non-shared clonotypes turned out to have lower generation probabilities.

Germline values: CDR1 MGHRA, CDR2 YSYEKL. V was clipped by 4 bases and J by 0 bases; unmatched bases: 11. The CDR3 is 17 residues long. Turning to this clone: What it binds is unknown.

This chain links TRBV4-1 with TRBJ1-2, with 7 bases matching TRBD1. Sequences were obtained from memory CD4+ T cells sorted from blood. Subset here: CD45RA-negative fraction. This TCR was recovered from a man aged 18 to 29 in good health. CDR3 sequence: CASSRPRQGRANYGYTF. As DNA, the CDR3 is TGCGCCAGCAGCCGCCCTCGACAGGGCCGGGCTAACTATGGCTACACCTTC.